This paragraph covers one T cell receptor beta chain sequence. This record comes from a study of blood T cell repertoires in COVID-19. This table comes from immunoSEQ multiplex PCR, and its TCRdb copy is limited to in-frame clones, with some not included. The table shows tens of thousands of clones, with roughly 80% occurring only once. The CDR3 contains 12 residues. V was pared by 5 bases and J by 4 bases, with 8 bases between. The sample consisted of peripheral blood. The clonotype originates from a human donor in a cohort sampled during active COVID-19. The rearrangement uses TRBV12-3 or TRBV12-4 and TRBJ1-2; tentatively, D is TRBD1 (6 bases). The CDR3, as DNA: TGTGCCAGCAGTCGACAGGTCTATGGCTACACCTTC. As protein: CASSRQVYGYTF.